The 13 T cell receptor beta chains reported below all come from one sample, sequenced in a study of shared clonotypes between healthy human individuals. Clones were read by immunoSEQ multiplex PCR, and TCRdb kept only the in-frame ones, dropping some. The sample has some 2,000,000 clones, about 95% seen once. CD45RO-negative, CCR7-positively selected cells formed the naive CD8 fraction, excluding terminally differentiated effector memory CD45RA+ cells. Sequenced material: naive CD8+ T cells sorted from blood. These receptors all come from a man younger than 35 in good health.

As concerns this clone: This same CDR3 is encoded by further DNA sequences in the sample. V gene TRBV4-3 combines with J gene TRBJ2-7; D is unresolved. This CDR3 is built from 13 residues. V dropped 1 base and J dropped 3 bases, with 7 bases sitting between them. In germline, CDR1 is LGHNA, CDR2 YSLEER. The CDR3 nucleotides read TGCGCCAGCAGCCAAGGAAGAGACTACGAGCAGTACTTC. Translated, it gives CASSQGRDYEQYF.

The rearrangement joins TRBV6-1 to TRBJ1-2; no definite D call. Trimming took 2 bases from V and 0 from J, leaving 10 bases between them. Germline V gene data show CDR1 as MNHNS and CDR2 as SASEGT. The length of the CDR3 is 15 residues. In DNA, the CDR3 is TGTGCCAGCAGTGAACTTTCTTGGGCTAACTATGGCTACACCTTC. It encodes CASSELSWANYGYTF.

The chain joins TRBV5-6 to TRBJ1-5; 10 bases match TRBD1. Looked up from germline, CDR1 is SGHDT and CDR2 is YYEEEE. This CDR3 spans 14 amino acids. J was trimmed by 5 bases and V by 3 bases; bases with no gene match: 2. This CDR3 is CASSSGQGDQPQHF. CDR3 coding DNA: TGTGCCAGCAGCTCAGGACAGGGGGATCAGCCCCAGCATTTT.

Regarding this clone: The same CDR3 is also encoded by other DNA sequences in this sample. The V gene is TRBV4-1, the J gene TRBJ2-7, with a possible D match to TRBD1 (5 bases). This CDR3 is built from 13 residues. Germline CDR1 MGHRA, CDR2 YSYEKL. V lost 4 bases to trimming and J lost 0 bases, with 7 bases between them. DNA of the CDR3: TGCGCCAGCAGCCCAGGGTCCTCCTACGAGCAGTACTTC. Its translation: CASSPGSSYEQYF.

The chain carries TRBV5-4 and TRBJ1-1; 7 positions match TRBD1. After removal of 4 bases from V and 1 base from J, the junction contained 4 bases not matched to a gene. The germline V gene has CDR1 SGHNT and CDR2 YYREEE (reference sequence). The CDR3 extends over 14 amino acids. The chain's CDR3 is CASSPTGANTEAFF. DNA for the CDR3: TGTGCCAGCAGCCCCACAGGGGCGAACACTGAAGCTTTCTTT. Combining the CDR3 with reference TRBV5-4 and TRBJ1-1 gives the whole variable domain ETGVTQSPTHLIKTRGQQVTLRCSSQSGHNTVSWYQQALGQGPQFIFQYYREEENGRGNFPPRFSGLQFPNYSSELNVNALELDDSALYLCASSPTGANTEAFFGQGTRLTVV.

Comments on this clone: Other DNA sequences of this sample code for an identical CDR3. This chain links TRBV5-1 with TRBJ1-1; unclear D gene. The CDR3 loop spans 13 amino acids. Germline CDR1 reads SGHRS; CDR2 reads YFSETQ. Between the trimmed V and J ends, which lost 0 bases and 3 bases, there was a span of 6 bases. DNA for the CDR3: TGCGCCAGCAGCTTGGTCGGGGACACTGAAGCTTTCTTT. Translation gives CASSLVGDTEAFF.

V and J are TRBV4-1 and TRBJ2-7, with a possible D match to TRBD1 (6 bases). CDR3 size: 15 residues. V was pared by 3 bases and J by 0 bases, with 12 bases between. Germline-derived CDR1 and CDR2 are MGHRA and YSYEKL. The CDR3: CASSQGTRSSYEQYF. DNA of the CDR3: TGCGCCAGCAGCCAGGGGACAAGGAGCTCCTACGAGCAGTACTTC.

The rearrangement uses TRBV5-6 and TRBJ2-1; no clear D gene. The CDR3 is 15 amino acids. The germline gives CDR1 SGHDT, CDR2 YYEEEE. The ends were cut back, 0 bases at V and 2 bases at J, with 9 bases in the middle. The CDR3 loop reads CASSLERYPYNEQFF. DNA of the CDR3: TGTGCCAGCAGCTTGGAAAGGTACCCCTACAATGAGCAGTTCTTC.

The V call is TRBV12-2, the J call TRBJ2-7; TRBD1, the D gene given by the table, was not confirmed from the DNA. TRBV12-2 is a recognized pseudogene. The CDR3 is 15 amino acids. The CDR3 is CASRSRDRDSYEQYF. As DNA, the CDR3 is TGTGCAAGTCGCTCCCGGGACAGGGACTCCTACGAGCAGTACTTC.

Comment on this clone: The same CDR3 also results from other DNA sequences found in this sample. This chain uses TRBV7-9 with TRBJ1-5; TRBD1 matches 7 bases. This CDR3 is 14 amino acids long. J was trimmed by 4 bases and V by 3 bases; bases with no gene match: 3. CDR1 and CDR2 from the germline V gene are SEHNR and FQNEAQ (reference sequence). CDR3 sequence (DNA): TGTGCCAGCAGCTTGTCGACAGGGAATCAGCCCCAGCATTTT. It specifies CASSLSTGNQPQHF.

V is TRBV4-3 and J is TRBJ1-5, with a tentative D call TRBD1 (6 bases). The CDR3 covers 15 residues. V lost 1 base to trimming and J lost 4 bases, with 11 bases between them. CDR1 LGHNA and CDR2 YSLEER come from the germline V gene. CDR3 nucleotides: TGCGCCAGCAGCCAAGGTCAGGGGCCGAATCAGCCCCAGCATTTT. Translated, it gives CASSQGQGPNQPQHF.

The chain carries TRBV6-1 and TRBJ2-3; 7 bases map to TRBD2. This CDR3 region has 17 residues. Trimming removed 2 bases from V and 2 bases from J; junction bases left unmatched: 10. Germline CDR1 is MNHNS and CDR2 is SASEGT. CDR3 in amino acids: CASSELRGGPTTDTQYF. The CDR3 bases are TGTGCCAGCAGTGAACTTCGCGGGGGACCGACCACAGATACGCAGTATTTT.

CDR3 protein: CASSTYFRDRGSDNEQFF. The CDR3 nucleotides read TGTGCCAGCAGCACATATTTCCGGGACAGGGGTAGCGACAATGAGCAGTTCTTC. The genes are TRBV5-6 and TRBJ2-1, with 10 bases fitting TRBD1. Germline CDR1 SGHDT, CDR2 YYEEEE. This CDR3 has 18 residues. Trimming cost V 4 bases and J 5 bases; bases outside gene matches: 15.